This TCR beta chain stems from a study of T cell repertoires in cytomegalovirus infection. At the level of the study: Recently identified HLA-C-restricted CMV epitopes were among the peptides used. Matching HLA type, along with CMV infection, was indicated by public TCR beta signatures. General study points: The ex vivo response was dominated by HLA-C-restricted CMV-specific TCR beta clonotypes. Totalled public TCR beta family frequency picked out people who carried CMV plus the relevant HLA.

The CDR3 extends over 15 amino acids. The junction had 6 bases not matched to a gene; V was cut back by 5 bases and J by 5 bases. In germline, CDR1 is SGHTA, CDR2 FQGNSA. This clonotype occurred a few times. Its antigen is unknown. TCRdb reprocessed the reads with MiXCR, giving one entry per CDR3 protein. This sample carries tens of thousands of distinct CDR3 sequences, 20% of them seen once, and the ten largest clones take about 26%. The chain employs TRBV7-2 and TRBJ1-5; 10 bases are a match to TRBD1. Sequenced material: CD8+ T cells from cultured PBMCs, taken from culture after CMV antigen stimulation. This TCR was recovered from a human donor in good health (CMV status not recorded). Some clones in this sample may be carry-over from other donors' samples. CDR3 sequence (DNA): TGTGCCAGCAGCGTGGGACAGGGGCTATATCAGCCCCAGCATTTT. It encodes CASSVGQGLYQPQHF.